A single sample is the source of the 30 T cell receptor beta chains below, sequenced in a study of T cell repertoires in cytomegalovirus infection (dated by TCRdb to between 2019 and 2020). Their recognized antigens are unknown. The reads were generated on an Illumina HiSeq 1500. The public reads were quality trimmed at Q25 with fastp and then assembled into clones with MiXCR by TCRdb, keeping productive beta chains. Rows are unified per CDR3 protein, each entry keeping the most common DNA and genes. Across this sample there are hundreds of thousands of distinct CDR3 sequences, with roughly 30% seen only once. The ten largest clones represent 13% of the sample. This sample's treatment or condition label indicates: in vitro stimulation with specific CMV peptide epitopes to enrich CMV-specific T cells. Sequences were derived from cultured CD8+ T cells from PBMCs, sampled from culture after CMV antigen stimulation. Source of these receptors: a human donor in good health (CMV status not recorded). Some clones in this sample may be carry-over from other donors' samples.

This clonotype was detected only a few times. The chain carries TRBV15 and TRBJ2-1; D unclear. The V and J ends lost 3 bases and 6 bases respectively, with 6 bases between them. Germline-derived CDR1 and CDR2 are LNHNV and YYDKDF (reference sequence). This CDR3 contains 12 residues. The CDR3 region is CATSSTGNEQFF. For the CDR3, the DNA is TGTGCCACCAGCAGCACTGGCAATGAGCAGTTCTTC. Filled out from reference TRBV15 and TRBJ2-1, the complete variable domain reads DAMVIQNPRYQVTQFGKPVTLSCSQTLNHNVMYWYQQKSSQAPKLLFHYYDKDFNNEADTPDNFQSRRPNTSFCFLDIRSPGLGDTAMYLCATSSTGNEQFFGPGTRLTVL.

CDR3 amino acids: CASSDGGTGELFF. CDR3 bases: TGTGCCAGCAGTGATGGAGGAACCGGGGAGCTGTTTTTT. The chain couples TRBV2 to TRBJ2-2; TRBD2 is a possible D gene (5 bases). The CDR3 has 13 amino acids. Germline lookup yields CDR1 SNHLY and CDR2 FYNNEI. The V end was cut by 3 bases, the J end by 5 bases, with 7 bases between.

This chain links TRBV6-4 with TRBJ1-4; the D gene is possibly TRBD1 (6 bases). This CDR3 comprises 17 residues. Trimming left V 2 bases short and J 0 bases short, with 13 bases between. Germline lookup yields CDR1 MRHNA and CDR2 SNTAGT. The CDR3 DNA sequence: TGTGCCAGCAGTGACCCACTGGACAGTGCAACTAATGAAAAACTGTTTTTT. Amino acid sequence: CASSDPLDSATNEKLFF.

This clonotype was found a few times. J is TRBJ2-1 and V is TRBV6-1; 10 nucleotides line up with TRBD1. This CDR3 region has 18 residues. Germline V lookup: CDR1 MNHNS, CDR2 SASEGT. The V segment lost 5 bases and the J segment 4 bases; nucleotides outside the gene matches: 14. CDR3 coding DNA: TGTGCCAGCAGTCAAAAGGTGATCGGGACAGGGGTTTACAATGAGCAGTTCTTC. As protein: CASSQKVIGTGVYNEQFF.

The chain links TRBV4-2 to TRBJ1-2; D ambiguous. Between the trimmed V and J ends, which lost 1 base and 10 bases, there was a span of 10 bases. CDR1 and CDR2 (germline): LGHNA, YNFKEQ. There are 12 residues in the CDR3. Here the CDR3 reads CASSQGGPFYTF. Written as DNA, the CDR3 is TGTGCCAGCAGCCAAGGGGGTCCTTTCTACACCTTC.

Many counts were recorded for this clonotype. The chain carries TRBV19 and TRBJ2-3; TRBD2 might be the D (5 bases). The CDR3 covers 14 residues. Germline V lookup: CDR1 LNHDA, CDR2 SQIVND (reference sequence). The V gene lost 5 bases and the J gene lost 4 bases, with 13 bases spanning the gap. This chain's CDR3 is CASSLRTPADTQYF. The CDR3 DNA is TGTGCCAGTAGTCTCAGGACTCCCGCAGATACGCAGTATTTT.

The V gene is TRBV27, the J gene TRBJ2-5; tentative D call: TRBD2 (7 bases). V gave up 1 base and J gave up 2 bases, with 11 bases separating them. Germline values: CDR1 MNHEY, CDR2 SMNVEV (reference sequence). This CDR3 is 15 amino acids long. The CDR3 protein is CASSLWGGLQETQYF. The CDR3 DNA reads TGTGCCAGCAGTTTATGGGGGGGCTTACAAGAGACCCAGTACTTC.

Details on this clonotype: At one end, the junction sequence differs from germline, possibly due to a read error. J is TRBJ2-5 and V is TRBV7-6; maybe TRBD1 (5 bases). This CDR3 comprises 13 residues. Germline lookup yields CDR1 SGHVS and CDR2 FNYEAQ. The CDR3 is CASSRQFAETQYF. The CDR3 nucleotides are TGTGCTAGCAGCCGACAGTTCGCCGAGACCCAGTACTTC.

The CDR3 protein is CASSDSDRDAGLNTEAFF. The CDR3 bases are TGTGCCAGCAGTGACTCGGACAGGGATGCGGGACTGAACACTGAAGCTTTCTTT. The chain couples TRBV2 to TRBJ1-1, with 8 bases fitting TRBD1. The CDR3 has 18 residues. The V and J ends lost 3 bases and 0 bases, in that order; junction bases with no gene match: 12. Germline CDR1 reads SNHLY; CDR2 reads FYNNEI.

This chain connects TRBV4-1 to TRBJ1-1; D remains unclear. The CDR3 is 14 amino acids. Looked up from germline, CDR1 is MGHRA and CDR2 is YSYEKL. V was cut by 3 bases and J by 3 bases, with 11 bases left in between. Here the CDR3 reads CASSHSGRDTEAFF. The CDR3 coding sequence is TGCGCCAGCAGCCACTCGGGGAGGGACACTGAAGCTTTCTTT.

The chain couples TRBV6-2 or TRBV6-3 to TRBJ2-7, with TRBD1 as a possible D gene (6 bases). V lost 6 bases to trimming and J lost 0 bases, with 12 bases between them. The CDR3 spans 14 residues. From germline, CDR1 is MNHEY and CDR2 SVGEGT. CDR3 nucleotides: TGTGCCAGCAGCCACGACAGGAACTCCTACGAGCAGTACGTC. This sequence encodes CASSHDRNSYEQYV.

Points on this clonotype: This may arise from a read error, as a much more abundant clone is one base away. The V and J genes are TRBV6-5 and TRBJ1-2; TRBD1 might be the D (5 bases). Trimming pared 5 bases from V and 7 bases from J, leaving 11 bases between. The CDR3 covers 12 residues. Per the germline V gene, CDR1 is MNHEY and CDR2 is SVGAGI. CDR3 residues: CASSTGTFGYTF. In DNA, the CDR3 is TGTGCCAGCAGTACCGGGACGTTTGGCTACACCTTC.

J is TRBJ2-7 and V is TRBV5-1, with D possibly being TRBD1 (6 bases). CDR3 size: 15 residues. Germline CDR1 and CDR2: SGHRS and YFSETQ. V lost 0 bases to trimming and J lost 6 bases, with 16 bases between them. The CDR3, as DNA: TGCGCCAGCAGCTTGGAGGACAGCGTAGGACGCGAGCAGTACTTC. It codes for CASSLEDSVGREQYF.

The chain employs TRBV11-2 and TRBJ1-6; weak D call: TRBD1 (6 bases). Trimming left V 1 base short and J 6 bases short, with 16 bases between. This CDR3 comprises 17 residues. Germline lookup yields CDR1 SGHAT and CDR2 FQNNGV. CDR3 sequence reads: CASSLASWGAGNSPLHF. The CDR3, as DNA: TGTGCCAGCAGCTTAGCCAGTTGGGGGGCAGGTAATTCACCCCTCCACTTT.

The chain links TRBV27 to TRBJ2-3; 8 nucleotides agree with TRBD2. In germline, CDR1 is MNHEY, CDR2 SMNVEV (reference sequence). The ends lost 2 bases at V and 3 bases at J; junction bases unmatched: 4. The CDR3 is made up of 15 amino acids. Written as DNA, the CDR3 is TGTGCCAGCAGTTTACCCGGGGGGGAAACAGATACGCAGTATTTT. It encodes CASSLPGGETDTQYF.

This clonotype has a count of ten or more. The chain couples TRBV7-2 to TRBJ1-3; TRBD1 matches at 10 bases. CDR1 SGHTA and CDR2 FQGNSA come from the germline V gene. The CDR3 sequence is 16 residues long. V trimming: 4 bases; J trimming: 4 bases; junction bases outside the gene matches: 7. The CDR3 spells CASSSGQGEAGNTIYF. CDR3 nucleotides: TGTGCCAGCAGCTCCGGACAGGGGGAGGCCGGAAACACCATATATTTT.

The rearrangement links TRBV20-1 to TRBJ1-2; D not certain. Looked up from germline, CDR1 is DFQATT and CDR2 is SNEGSKA (reference sequence). The CDR3 is made up of 15 amino acids. The germline V and J ends were trimmed by 2 bases and 6 bases, with 19 bases remaining between them. CDR3 sequence reads: CSARTVLTGVDGYTF. CDR3 sequence (DNA): TGCAGTGCTAGAACAGTCCTCACCGGCGTTGATGGCTACACCTTC.

The V gene is TRBV5-6, the J gene TRBJ2-7; possible D gene TRBD2, 6 bases. Trimming pared 4 bases from V and 2 bases from J, leaving 13 bases between. The germline V gene has CDR1 SGHDT and CDR2 YYEEEE. The CDR3 length is 14 residues. CDR3 DNA sequence: TGTGCCAGCAGCGGAGGGACTTCCCCCTACGAGCAGTACTTC. Residues: CASSGGTSPYEQYF.

The rearrangement links TRBV19 to TRBJ2-3; 8 nucleotides agree with TRBD2. Germline V lookup: CDR1 LNHDA, CDR2 SQIVND (reference sequence). J gave up 2 bases and V 4 bases, and 5 bases lay outside the gene matches. The CDR3 loop spans 15 amino acids. The CDR3 bases are TGTGCCAGTAGTAAGAGGACTAGCTCCACAGATACGCAGTATTTT. It translates to CASSKRTSSTDTQYF.

This clonotype was observed a few times. This chain uses TRBV10-3 with TRBJ1-5, with TRBD1 identical over 8 bases. Losses at the gene ends were 2 bases for V and 4 bases for J; bases not matched to a gene: 4. This CDR3 is built from 15 residues. Germline V gene lookup returns CDR1 ENHRY and CDR2 SYGVKD. CDR3 protein: CAISETQGGNQPQHF. The CDR3 coding sequence is TGTGCCATCAGTGAGACACAGGGGGGGAATCAGCCCCAGCATTTT.

V and J are TRBV6-2 or TRBV6-3 and TRBJ2-1; TRBD1 might be the D (5 bases). V was trimmed by 0 bases and J by 1 base, leaving 19 bases between them. CDR1 and CDR2 from the germline V gene are MNHEY and SVGEGT. The CDR3 loop spans 19 amino acids. The CDR3 DNA reads as TGTGCCAGCAGTTACTCGAAAGGCTCCAGGGTCTATTCCTACAATGAGCAGTTCTTC. This encodes CASSYSKGSRVYSYNEQFF.

This clonotype has more than one count but fewer than ten. The chain joins TRBV27 to TRBJ2-2; 9 bases are a match to TRBD1. With V trimmed by 2 bases and J by 5 bases, 6 bases remained unmatched. Looked up from germline, CDR1 is MNHEY and CDR2 is SMNVEV (reference sequence). The CDR3 covers 16 residues. The CDR3 sequence: CASSLEGTGRTGELFF. The CDR3 nucleotides read TGTGCCAGCAGTTTAGAGGGGACAGGGCGGACCGGGGAGCTGTTTTTT.

This chain links TRBV2 with TRBJ2-1, with no clear D. The V end was cut by 1 base, the J end by 5 bases, with 12 bases between. CDR3 length equals 15 residues. CDR1 SNHLY and CDR2 FYNNEI come from the germline V gene. CDR3 coding DNA: TGTGCCAGCAGTGAAGGAATAAAGGCGGACAATGAGCAGTTCTTC. This translates into CASSEGIKADNEQFF.

The V gene is TRBV7-3, the J gene TRBJ2-2; perhaps TRBD1 as D (7 bases). This CDR3 comprises 16 residues. Between the trimmed V and J ends, which lost 5 bases and 3 bases, there was a span of 16 bases. Germline lookup yields CDR1 SGHTA and CDR2 FQGTGA. The CDR3 is CASSPQGGAHTGELFF. The CDR3 bases are TGTGCCAGCAGCCCCCAGGGGGGCGCTCACACCGGGGAGCTGTTTTTT.

The rearrangement joins TRBV2 to TRBJ1-2, with D uncertain. In germline, CDR1 is SNHLY, CDR2 FYNNEI. The CDR3 covers 13 residues. The ends were cut back, 6 bases at V and 3 bases at J, with 11 bases in the middle. CDR3 loop: CASRIVSDYGYTF. The DNA of the CDR3 is TGTGCCAGCAGGATAGTGTCAGACTATGGCTACACCTTC.

On this clonotype itself: At one of its ends the junction is not consistent with the germline gene, which may arise from a read error. The V and J genes are TRBV7-4 and TRBJ1-5; no firm D call. CDR3 length: 14 residues. Germline V gene lookup returns CDR1 SGHVT and CDR2 SQSDAQ. This CDR3 is CVSSLGYSNQPQHF. The DNA of the CDR3 is TGTGTCAGCAGCTTGGGCTATAGCAATCAGCCCCAGCATTTT.

The rearrangement joins TRBV20-1 to TRBJ1-6, with unresolved D. V was shortened by 0 bases and J by 0 bases, with 9 bases between the two germline ends. The CDR3 is made up of 16 amino acids. The V gene's germline CDR1 is DFQATT and CDR2 SNEGSKA (reference sequence). The CDR3 sequence is CSARDRSSSYNSPLHF. The CDR3 DNA is TGCAGTGCTAGAGATCGCTCCAGCTCCTATAATTCACCCCTCCACTTT.

The table lists this clonotype with a few counts. The rearrangement links TRBV12-3 or TRBV12-4 to TRBJ1-2; no firm D call. The CDR3 spans 13 residues. V was cut by 4 bases and J by 4 bases, with 10 bases left in between. The CDR3 DNA reads as TGTGCCAGCAGTTACCGGGAGCTCTATGGCTACACCTTC. It yields the protein CASSYRELYGYTF.

This clonotype appeared many times. The CDR3 is CATSITGPPRNTIYF. The CDR3 DNA is TGTGCCACCAGCATCACCGGGCCCCCGCGTAACACCATATATTTT. The chain is built from TRBV15 and TRBJ1-3; D ambiguous. The V gene's germline CDR1 is LNHNV and CDR2 YYDKDF (reference sequence). V was shortened by 4 bases and J by 7 bases, with 17 bases between the two germline ends. The CDR3 loop spans 15 amino acids. Full variable domain (missing parts from reference TRBV15 and TRBJ1-3): DAMVIQNPRYQVTQFGKPVTLSCSQTLNHNVMYWYQQKSSQAPKLLFHYYDKDFNNEADTPDNFQSRRPNTSFCFLDIRSPGLGDTAMYLCATSITGPPRNTIYFGEGSWLTVV.

The rearrangement links TRBV19 to TRBJ2-3; possible D gene TRBD1, 6 bases. The V end lost 3 bases, the J end lost 1 base, and 8 bases lay between the germline ends. The CDR3 runs 14 residues. Germline CDR1 reads LNHDA; CDR2 reads SQIVND (reference sequence). The CDR3 loop reads CASSIYRGTDTQYF. DNA of the CDR3: TGTGCCAGTAGTATCTACAGGGGCACAGATACGCAGTATTTT.